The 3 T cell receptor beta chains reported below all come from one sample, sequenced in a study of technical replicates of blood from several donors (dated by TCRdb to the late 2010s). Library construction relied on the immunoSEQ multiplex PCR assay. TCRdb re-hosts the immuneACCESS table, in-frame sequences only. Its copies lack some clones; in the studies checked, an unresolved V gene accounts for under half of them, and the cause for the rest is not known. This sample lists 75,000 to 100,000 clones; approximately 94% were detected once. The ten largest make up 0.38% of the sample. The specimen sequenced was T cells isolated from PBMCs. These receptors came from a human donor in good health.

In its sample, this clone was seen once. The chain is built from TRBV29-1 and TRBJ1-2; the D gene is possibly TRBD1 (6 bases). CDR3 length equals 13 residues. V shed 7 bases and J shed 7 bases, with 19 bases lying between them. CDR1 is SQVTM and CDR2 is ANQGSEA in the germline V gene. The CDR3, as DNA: TGCAGCGCTCAGACAGGAAGTTCGGCTGGCTACACCTTC. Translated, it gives CSAQTGSSAGYTF.

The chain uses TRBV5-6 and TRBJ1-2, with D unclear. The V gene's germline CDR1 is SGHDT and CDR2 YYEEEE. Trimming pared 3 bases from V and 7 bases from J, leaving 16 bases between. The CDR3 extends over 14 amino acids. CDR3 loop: CASSSFPYPRGYTF. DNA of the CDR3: TGTGCCAGCAGCTCATTTCCCTATCCCCGTGGCTACACCTTC.

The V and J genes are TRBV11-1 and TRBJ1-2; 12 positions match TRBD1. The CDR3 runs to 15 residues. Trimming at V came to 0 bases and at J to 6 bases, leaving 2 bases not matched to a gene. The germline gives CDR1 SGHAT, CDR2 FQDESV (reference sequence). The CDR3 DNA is TGTGCCAGCAGCTTAGCGGGGGACAGGGGGCATGGCTACACCTTC. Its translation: CASSLAGDRGHGYTF.